The 9 T cell receptor beta chains in this list originate from one sample, sequenced in a study of cytomegalovirus exposure and HLA in healthy donors. PCR amplification relied on 60 Vbeta primers (plus 13 Jbeta primers). TCRdb's table, derived via immunoSEQ multiplex PCR, lists solely in-frame clones and lacks some. The repertoire includes approximately 160,000 clones, around 78% of them detected once, and 0.95% to 1.1% sits in the top ten. The sequenced sample was PBMCs. Source of these receptors: a woman aged 35 to 49 in good health and CMV-seronegative.

Only a few counts were recorded for this clone. The chain has TRBV5-1 and TRBJ1-2; 9 bases are shared with TRBD1. V lost 0 bases, J lost 4 bases, and 4 bases stayed unmatched. Germline V gene data show CDR1 as SGHRS and CDR2 as YFSETQ. The CDR3 spans 15 residues. In DNA form, the CDR3 reads TGCGCCAGCAGCTTGGAAACAGGGGGCGGCTATGGCTACACCTTC. Its translation is CASSLETGGGYGYTF.

The chain joins TRBV11-2 to TRBJ1-2, with 7 nucleotides matching TRBD1. The length of the CDR3 is 13 residues. From germline, CDR1 is SGHAT and CDR2 FQNNGV. With 1 base clipped from V and 7 bases from J, the junction kept 3 bases outside the gene matches. CDR3 coding DNA: TGTGCCAGCAGCTTAGGCCAGGGGGTTGGCTACACCTTC. Translating it yields CASSLGQGVGYTF.

J is TRBJ1-1 and V is TRBV6-1; perhaps TRBD1 as D (5 bases). Germline V lookup: CDR1 MNHNS, CDR2 SASEGT. V lost 4 bases, J lost 1 base, and 25 bases lay in between. CDR3 length: 19 amino acids. The CDR3 loop reads CASSAIRARTGGENTEAFF. DNA of the CDR3: TGTGCCAGCAGTGCAATCAGGGCACGGACTGGCGGGGAGAACACTGAAGCTTTCTTT.

The gene calls are TRBV10-3 and TRBJ1-1; D remains unclear. CDR1 is ENHRY and CDR2 is SYGVKD in the germline V gene. V shed 0 bases and J shed 1 base, with 12 bases lying between them. This CDR3 has 16 amino acids. DNA of the CDR3: TGTGCCATCAGTGAGTCGGGAGCCGCGAGGAACACTGAAGCTTTCTTT. It is translated as CAISESGAARNTEAFF.

The chain has TRBV2 and TRBJ1-1; maybe TRBD1 (5 bases). CDR3 length: 16 amino acids. From germline, CDR1 is SNHLY and CDR2 FYNNEI. Trimming took 6 bases from V and 1 from J, leaving 18 bases between them. This CDR3 reads CASREFLTAGNTEAFF. The CDR3 bases are TGTGCCAGCAGGGAGTTTCTGACAGCTGGGAACACTGAAGCTTTCTTT.

The CDR3 DNA sequence: TGTGCCAGCAGCTTGGGGTCGAGGGCTAGCGGGAGATTTGAGCAGTTCTTC. Translation: CASSLGSRASGRFEQFF. The chain joins TRBV5-6 to TRBJ2-1, with 10 bases aligning to TRBD2. This CDR3 is 17 amino acids long. V gave up 0 bases and J gave up 9 bases; unmatched junction bases: 12. Germline V lookup: CDR1 SGHDT, CDR2 YYEEEE.

The chain couples TRBV9 to TRBJ2-1, with TRBD2 matching 9 bases. The CDR3 runs 14 residues. J lost 6 bases, V lost 2 bases, and 3 bases had no gene match. The germline V gene encodes CDR1 SGDLS and CDR2 YYNGEE. For the CDR3, the DNA is TGTGCCAGCAGCGTTAGTAGCGGGAGCAATGAGCAGTTCTTC. This translates into CASSVSSGSNEQFF.

The V gene is TRBV29-1, the J gene TRBJ2-1; TRBD2 agrees at 9 bases. There are 14 residues in the CDR3. Trimming cost V 6 bases and J 9 bases; bases outside gene matches: 12. Germline V gives CDR1 SQVTM, CDR2 ANQGSEA. The CDR3 DNA follows: TGCAGCGTGACCAGCGGGAGGCCCATGGGTGAGCAGTTCTTC. This sequence encodes CSVTSGRPMGEQFF.

The chain carries TRBV28 and TRBJ1-2, with 8 bases matching TRBD1. This CDR3 is 15 amino acids long. The junction had 8 bases not matched to a gene; V was cut back by 6 bases and J by 2 bases. Germline CDR1 MDHEN, CDR2 SYDVKM. CDR3 protein: CASSSKDRANYGYTF. Here the CDR3 DNA reads TGTGCCAGCAGCTCAAAGGACAGGGCGAACTATGGCTACACCTTC.